This TCR beta chain emerged from a study of CD8+CD57+ T cells in acquired aplastic anemia. For sequencing, patients were chosen who had shown expansion of CD8+CD57+ cells by flow cytometry. The template for TCR beta VDJ and CDR3 sequence profiling was genomic DNA. TCRdb reanalysed the reads using MiXCR and keeps one entry per CDR3 protein. The data show about 150,000 distinct CDR3 sequences, roughly 49% seen once. This clonotype was recorded a few times. Antigen unknown. Study results and caveats: CD8+ Simpson's diversity in patients was not significantly different from that in controls.

Losses at the gene ends were 2 bases for V and 9 bases for J; bases not matched to a gene: 5. Germline V gene lookup returns CDR1 MNHEY and CDR2 SMNVEV (reference sequence). The CDR3 runs 14 residues. This chain joins TRBV27 and TRBJ2-3, with 10 bases lining up with TRBD2. This sequence originates from a human donor with aplastic anemia. The sample taken for sequencing was sorted CD4+, CD8+, or CD8+CD57+ T cells (not recorded which) from PBMCs. This CDR3 is CASSLRLAGVTQYF. CDR3 nucleotide sequence: TGTGCCAGCAGTTTAAGGCTAGCGGGGGTCACGCAGTATTTT.